The T cell receptor (beta chain) described here comes from a study of blood T cell repertoires in COVID-19. Study information: PBMCs, B-cell-depleted T cells, or T cells provided the cDNA or gDNA that made up the material.

The CDR3 runs 16 residues. V was clipped by 0 bases and J by 5 bases; unmatched bases: 7. Germline V gene data show CDR1 as SGHRS and CDR2 as YFSETQ. Seattle's enrolled individuals joined amid active infection and were then monitored longitudinally. TCRdb's table, derived via immunoSEQ multiplex PCR, lists solely in-frame clones and lacks some. The sample consists of around 290,000 clones, 86% of them appearing once. The chain combines TRBV5-1 with TRBJ2-3; TRBD1 aligns across 9 bases. The sequencing sample was made of peripheral blood. This sequence was found in a woman between 70 and 85 years old with COVID-19, enrolled during active disease. CDR3 in amino acids: CASSLAWGQGRDTQYF. The CDR3 DNA reads TGCGCCAGCAGCTTGGCCTGGGGACAGGGTAGAGATACGCAGTATTTT.